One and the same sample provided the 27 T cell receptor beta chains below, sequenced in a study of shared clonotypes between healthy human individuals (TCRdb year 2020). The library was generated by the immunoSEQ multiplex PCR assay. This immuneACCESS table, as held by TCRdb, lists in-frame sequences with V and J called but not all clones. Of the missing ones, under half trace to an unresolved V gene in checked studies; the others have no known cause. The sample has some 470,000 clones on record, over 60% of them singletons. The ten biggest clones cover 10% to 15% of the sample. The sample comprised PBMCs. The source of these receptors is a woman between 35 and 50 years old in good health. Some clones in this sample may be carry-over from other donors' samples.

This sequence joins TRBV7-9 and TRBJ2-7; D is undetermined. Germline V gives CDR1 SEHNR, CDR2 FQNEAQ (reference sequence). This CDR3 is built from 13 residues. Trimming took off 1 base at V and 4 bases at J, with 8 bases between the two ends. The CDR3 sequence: CASSLVSAYEQYF. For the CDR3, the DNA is TGTGCCAGCAGCTTAGTCTCGGCATACGAGCAGTACTTC.

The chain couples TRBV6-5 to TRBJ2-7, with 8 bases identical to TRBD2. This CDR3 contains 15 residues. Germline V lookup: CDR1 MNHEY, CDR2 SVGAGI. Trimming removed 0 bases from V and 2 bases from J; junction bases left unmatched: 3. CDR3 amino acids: CASSYSPAGAYEQYF. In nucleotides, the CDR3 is TGTGCCAGCAGTTACTCACCAGCGGGGGCCTACGAGCAGTACTTC.

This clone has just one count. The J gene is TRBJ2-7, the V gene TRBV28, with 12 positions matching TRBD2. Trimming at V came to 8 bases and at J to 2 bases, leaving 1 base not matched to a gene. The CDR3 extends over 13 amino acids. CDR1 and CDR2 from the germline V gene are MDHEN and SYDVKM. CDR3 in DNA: TGTGCCAGCCGGACTAGCGGGGCCTACGAGCAGTACTTC. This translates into CASRTSGAYEQYF.

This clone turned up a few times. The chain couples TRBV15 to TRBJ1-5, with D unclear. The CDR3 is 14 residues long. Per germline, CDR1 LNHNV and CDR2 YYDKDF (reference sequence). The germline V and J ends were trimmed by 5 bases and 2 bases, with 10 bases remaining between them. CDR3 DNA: TGTGCCACCAGCCAGGACGTTGGCAATCAGCCCCAGCATTTT. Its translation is CATSQDVGNQPQHF.

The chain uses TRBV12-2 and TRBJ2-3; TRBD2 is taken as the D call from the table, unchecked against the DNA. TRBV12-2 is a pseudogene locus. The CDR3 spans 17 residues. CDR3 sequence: CASRLAGSGLCTDTQYF. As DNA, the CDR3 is TGTGCAAGTCGCTTAGCAGGTAGCGGGCTCTGCACAGATACGCAGTATTTT.

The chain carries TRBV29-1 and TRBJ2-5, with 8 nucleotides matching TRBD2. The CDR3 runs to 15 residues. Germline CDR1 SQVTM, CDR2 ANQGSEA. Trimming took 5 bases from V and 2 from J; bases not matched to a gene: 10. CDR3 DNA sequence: TGCAGCGTTCGCGGGAGGCGCCTGAATCAAGAGACCCAGTACTTC. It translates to CSVRGRRLNQETQYF.

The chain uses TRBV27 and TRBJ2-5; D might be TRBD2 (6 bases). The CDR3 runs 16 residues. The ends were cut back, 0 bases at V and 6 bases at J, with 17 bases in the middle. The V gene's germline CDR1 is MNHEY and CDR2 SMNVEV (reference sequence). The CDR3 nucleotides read TGTGCCAGCAGTTTATCGGGTAGCGGAACTAGGAAGACCCAGTACTTC. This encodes CASSLSGSGTRKTQYF.

The DNA for the CDR3 is TGTGCCAGCGGGATATCCCATGAGCAGTTCTTC. Its translation: CASGISHEQFF. V gene TRBV2 combines with J gene TRBJ2-1; unclear D gene. Germline loops: CDR1 SNHLY, CDR2 FYNNEI. Trimming pared 8 bases from V and 8 bases from J, leaving 10 bases between. The CDR3 is made up of 11 amino acids. The variable domain in full, with the rest retrieved from reference TRBV2 and TRBJ2-1, is EPEVTQTPSHQVTQMGQEVILRCVPISNHLYFYWYRQILGQKVEFLVSFYNNEISEKSEIFDDQFSVERPDGSNFTLKIRSTKLEDSAMYFCASGISHEQFFGPGTRLTVL.

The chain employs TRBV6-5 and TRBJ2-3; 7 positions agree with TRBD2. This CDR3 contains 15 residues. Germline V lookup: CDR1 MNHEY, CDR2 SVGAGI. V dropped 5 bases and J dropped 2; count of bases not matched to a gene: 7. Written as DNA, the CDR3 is TGTGCCAGCAGTCCGACGGGGGGAATCACAGATACGCAGTATTTT. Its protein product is CASSPTGGITDTQYF.

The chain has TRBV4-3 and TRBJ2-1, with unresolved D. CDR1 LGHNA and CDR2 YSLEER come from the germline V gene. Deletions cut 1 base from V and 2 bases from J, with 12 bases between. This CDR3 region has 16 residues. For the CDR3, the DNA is TGCGCCAGCAGCCAAGTTAAGGGTCGACCCTACAATGAGCAGTTCTTC. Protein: CASSQVKGRPYNEQFF.

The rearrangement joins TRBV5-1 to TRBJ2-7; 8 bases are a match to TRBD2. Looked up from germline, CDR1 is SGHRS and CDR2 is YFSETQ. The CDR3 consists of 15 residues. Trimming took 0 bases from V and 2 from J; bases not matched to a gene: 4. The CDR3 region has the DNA TGCGCCAGCAGCTTGGACGGGGGGGCCGCCTACGAGCAGTACTTC. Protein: CASSLDGGAAYEQYF.

This chain's CDR3 is CASTWGGSSYNEQFF. CDR3 sequence (DNA): TGTGCCAGCACGTGGGGCGGGAGCTCCTACAATGAGCAGTTCTTC. V and J are TRBV7-9 and TRBJ2-1; 7 bases line up with TRBD2. CDR1 and CDR2 (germline): SEHNR, FQNEAQ (reference sequence). CDR3 size: 15 residues. Trimming removed 7 bases from V and 0 bases from J; junction bases left unmatched: 6. The full variable domain, with the rest looked up from reference TRBV7-9 and TRBJ2-1, is DTGVSQNPRHKITKRGQNVTFRCDPISEHNRLYWYRQTLGQGPEFLTYFQNEAQLEKSRLLSDRFSAERPKGSFSTLEIQRTEQGDSAMYLCASTWGGSSYNEQFFGPGTRLTVL.

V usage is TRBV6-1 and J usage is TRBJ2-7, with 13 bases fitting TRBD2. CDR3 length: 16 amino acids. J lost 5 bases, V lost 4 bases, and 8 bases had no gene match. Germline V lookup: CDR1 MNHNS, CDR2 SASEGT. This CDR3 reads CASSVTGTSGKNEQYF. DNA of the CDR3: TGTGCCAGCAGTGTTACCGGGACTAGCGGGAAGAACGAGCAGTACTTC.

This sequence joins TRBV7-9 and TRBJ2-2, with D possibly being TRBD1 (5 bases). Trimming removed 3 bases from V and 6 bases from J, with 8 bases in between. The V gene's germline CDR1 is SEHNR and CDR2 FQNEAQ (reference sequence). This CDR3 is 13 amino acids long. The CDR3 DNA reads TGTGCCAGCAGCTTCAGGGTGGCCGGGGAGCTGTTTTTT. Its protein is CASSFRVAGELFF.

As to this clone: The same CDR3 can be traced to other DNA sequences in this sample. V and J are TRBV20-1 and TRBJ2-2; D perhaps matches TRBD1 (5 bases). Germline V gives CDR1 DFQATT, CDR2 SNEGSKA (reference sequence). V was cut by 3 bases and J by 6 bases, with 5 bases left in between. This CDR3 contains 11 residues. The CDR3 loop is CSARGPGELFF. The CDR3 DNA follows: TGCAGTGCTAGGGGGCCCGGGGAGCTGTTTTTT.

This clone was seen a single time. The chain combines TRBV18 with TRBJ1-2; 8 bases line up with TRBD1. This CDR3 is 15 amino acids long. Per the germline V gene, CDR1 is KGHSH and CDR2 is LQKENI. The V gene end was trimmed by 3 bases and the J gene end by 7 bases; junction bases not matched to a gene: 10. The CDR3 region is CASSPGQGDLGGYTF. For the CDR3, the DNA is TGTGCCAGCTCACCCGGACAGGGTGATTTAGGTGGCTACACCTTC.

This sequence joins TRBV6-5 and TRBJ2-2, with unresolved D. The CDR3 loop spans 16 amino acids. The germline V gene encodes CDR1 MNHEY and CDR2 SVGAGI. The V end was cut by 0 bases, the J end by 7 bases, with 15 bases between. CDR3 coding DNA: TGTGCCAGCAGTTACTCGATGCAGCCAAGAAGCGGGGAGCTGTTTTTT. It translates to CASSYSMQPRSGELFF.

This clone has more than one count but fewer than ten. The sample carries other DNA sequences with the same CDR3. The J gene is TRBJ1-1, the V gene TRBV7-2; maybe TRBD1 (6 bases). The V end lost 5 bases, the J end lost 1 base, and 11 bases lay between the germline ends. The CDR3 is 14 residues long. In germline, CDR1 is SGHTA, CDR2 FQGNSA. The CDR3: CASSPGAANTEAFF. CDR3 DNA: TGTGCCAGCAGCCCAGGGGCCGCGAACACTGAAGCTTTCTTT.

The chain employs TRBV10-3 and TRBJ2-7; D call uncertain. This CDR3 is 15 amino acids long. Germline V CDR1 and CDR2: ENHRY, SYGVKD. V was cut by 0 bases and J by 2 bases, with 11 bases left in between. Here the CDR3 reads CAISESAAKTYEQYF. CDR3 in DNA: TGTGCCATCAGTGAGTCGGCAGCGAAGACCTACGAGCAGTACTTC.

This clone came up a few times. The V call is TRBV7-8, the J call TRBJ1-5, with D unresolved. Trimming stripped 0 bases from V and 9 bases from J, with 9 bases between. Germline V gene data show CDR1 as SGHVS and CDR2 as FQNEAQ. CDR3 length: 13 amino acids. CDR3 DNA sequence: TGTGCCAGCAGCTTAGCTGTGACTAGGCCCCAGCATTTT. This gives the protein CASSLAVTRPQHF.

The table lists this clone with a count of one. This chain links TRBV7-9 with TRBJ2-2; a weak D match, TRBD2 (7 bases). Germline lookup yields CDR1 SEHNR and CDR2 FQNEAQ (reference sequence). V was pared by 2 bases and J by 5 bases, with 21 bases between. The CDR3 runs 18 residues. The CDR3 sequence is CASSLNRDGGRRTGELFF. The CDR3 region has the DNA TGTGCCAGCAGCTTAAACCGGGACGGGGGGCGTCGGACCGGGGAGCTGTTTTTT.

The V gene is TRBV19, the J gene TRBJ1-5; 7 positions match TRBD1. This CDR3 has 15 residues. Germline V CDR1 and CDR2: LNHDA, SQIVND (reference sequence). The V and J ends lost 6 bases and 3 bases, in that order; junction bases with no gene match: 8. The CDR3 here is CASRMTGILNQPQHF. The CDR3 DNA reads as TGTGCCAGTAGGATGACAGGGATCCTCAATCAGCCCCAGCATTTT.

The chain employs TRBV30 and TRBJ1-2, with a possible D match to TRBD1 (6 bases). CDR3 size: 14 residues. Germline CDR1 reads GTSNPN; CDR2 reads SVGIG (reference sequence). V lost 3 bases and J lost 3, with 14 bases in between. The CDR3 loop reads CAWSPDRGYYGYTF. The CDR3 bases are TGTGCCTGGAGCCCGGACAGAGGGTACTATGGCTACACCTTC.

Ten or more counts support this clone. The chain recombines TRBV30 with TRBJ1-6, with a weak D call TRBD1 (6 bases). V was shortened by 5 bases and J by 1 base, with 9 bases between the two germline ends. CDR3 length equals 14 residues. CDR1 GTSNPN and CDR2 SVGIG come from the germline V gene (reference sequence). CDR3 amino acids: CAWLQGSYNSPLHF. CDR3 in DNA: TGTGCCTGGCTACAGGGATCCTATAATTCACCCCTCCACTTT.

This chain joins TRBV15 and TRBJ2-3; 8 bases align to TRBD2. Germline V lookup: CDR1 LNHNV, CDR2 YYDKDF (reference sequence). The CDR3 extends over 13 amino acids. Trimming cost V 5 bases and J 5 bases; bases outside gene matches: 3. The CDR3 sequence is CATSGTREDTQYF. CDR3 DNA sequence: TGTGCCACCAGCGGGACTAGGGAAGATACGCAGTATTTT. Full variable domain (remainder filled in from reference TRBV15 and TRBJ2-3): DAMVIQNPRYQVTQFGKPVTLSCSQTLNHNVMYWYQQKSSQAPKLLFHYYDKDFNNEADTPDNFQSRRPNTSFCFLDIRSPGLGDTAMYLCATSGTREDTQYFGPGTRLTVL.

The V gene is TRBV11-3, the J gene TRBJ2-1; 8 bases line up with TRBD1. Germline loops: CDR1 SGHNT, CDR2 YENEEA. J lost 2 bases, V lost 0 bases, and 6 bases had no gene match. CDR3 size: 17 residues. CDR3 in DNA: TGTGCCAGCAGCTTAGATACGAGACAGGGGACCTACAATGAGCAGTTCTTC. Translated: CASSLDTRQGTYNEQFF.

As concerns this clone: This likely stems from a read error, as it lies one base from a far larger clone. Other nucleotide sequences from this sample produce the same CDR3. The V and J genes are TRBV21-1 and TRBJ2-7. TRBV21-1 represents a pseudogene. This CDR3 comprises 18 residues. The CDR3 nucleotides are TGTGCCAGCAGCAAACTTCGGGGACCCTTAAGGGGTACCTACGAGCAGTATTTC. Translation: CASSKLRGPLRGTYEQYF.